The 13 T cell receptor beta chains below were found in one sample sequenced in a study of blood T cell repertoires in COVID-19. The protocol was immunoSEQ multiplex PCR, while the TCRdb copy is restricted to in-frame clones and leaves out a portion. The sample holds some 370,000 clones, more than 70% seen once. The material sequenced was peripheral blood. The receptors come from a woman aged 25 to 45 with COVID-19, enrolled during active disease.

This clone was seen a few times. The chain couples TRBV2 to TRBJ2-2; D perhaps matches TRBD2 (7 bases). The CDR3 sequence is 15 residues long. V was trimmed by 6 bases and J by 5 bases, leaving 16 bases between them. Germline CDR1 SNHLY, CDR2 FYNNEI. DNA of the CDR3: TGTGCCAGCAGCCCCATAGGGGGGGAAACCGGGGAGCTGTTTTTT. It specifies CASSPIGGETGELFF.

This rearrangement joins TRBV28 to TRBJ2-7; D is ambiguous. V dropped 4 bases and J dropped 0 bases, with 10 bases sitting between them. Germline lookup yields CDR1 MDHEN and CDR2 SYDVKM. The CDR3 sequence is 14 residues long. The CDR3 region is CASSSPPVSYEQYF. CDR3 DNA: TGTGCCAGCAGTTCCCCCCCAGTCTCCTACGAGCAGTACTTC.

At least ten counts were recorded for this clone. The chain couples TRBV9 to TRBJ2-5; possible D gene TRBD2, 6 bases. Germline-derived CDR1 and CDR2 are SGDLS and YYNGEE. This CDR3 region has 14 residues. V gave up 0 bases and J gave up 7 bases, with 13 bases separating them. CDR3 sequence: CASSVGGRQATQYF. CDR3 in DNA: TGTGCCAGCAGCGTAGGAGGGAGGCAGGCGACCCAGTACTTC.

The chain uses TRBV27 and TRBJ2-1; TRBD2 aligns across 11 bases. CDR1 and CDR2 from the germline V gene are MNHEY and SMNVEV (reference sequence). The CDR3 loop spans 18 amino acids. V lost 7 bases to trimming and J lost 1 base; unmatched junction nucleotides: 12. The CDR3 region has the DNA TGTGCCAGCACCTCTAGACTAGCGGGATTGCCGTCCTACAATGAGCAGTTCTTC. The encoded protein is CASTSRLAGLPSYNEQFF.

Turning to this clone: The same CDR3 is also encoded by other DNA sequences in this sample. V is TRBV19 and J is TRBJ2-1, with D possibly matching TRBD2 (5 bases). V shed 3 bases and J shed 4 bases, with 7 bases lying between them. The CDR3 consists of 13 residues. Germline V lookup: CDR1 LNHDA, CDR2 SQIVND (reference sequence). CDR3 in amino acids: CASSIGLYNEQFF. For the CDR3, the DNA is TGTGCCAGTAGTATCGGACTGTACAATGAGCAGTTCTTC.

The chain links TRBV12-3 or TRBV12-4 to TRBJ1-2; D gene ambiguous. V was pared by 2 bases and J by 5 bases, with 9 bases between. This CDR3 spans 13 amino acids. CDR3 residues: CASSLIALYGYTF. CDR3 coding DNA: TGTGCCAGCAGTTTAATAGCTTTATATGGCTACACCTTC.

This CDR3 is CASSWDSVSNEKLFF. The CDR3 DNA follows: TGTGCCAGCAGCTGGGACAGTGTTTCTAATGAAAAACTGTTTTTT. The V gene is TRBV7-9, the J gene TRBJ1-4, with 7 nucleotides matching TRBD1. The V gene end was trimmed by 4 bases and the J gene end by 3 bases; junction bases not matched to a gene: 5. The germline V gene encodes CDR1 SEHNR and CDR2 FQNEAQ (reference sequence). The CDR3 is 15 amino acids.

V and J are TRBV6-1 and TRBJ1-2; 7 nucleotides line up with TRBD1. CDR1 and CDR2 (germline): MNHNS, SASEGT. Losses at the gene ends were 0 bases for V and 2 bases for J; bases not matched to a gene: 3. The CDR3 contains 15 residues. The CDR3 loop is CASSEARTGNYGYTF. Written as DNA, the CDR3 is TGTGCCAGCAGTGAAGCAAGGACAGGAAACTATGGCTACACCTTC.

The rearrangement links TRBV3-1 (or the pseudogene TRBV3-2) to TRBJ2-7, with 11 nucleotides matching TRBD2. The V segment lost 8 bases and the J segment 1 base; nucleotides outside the gene matches: 4. The V gene's germline CDR1 is LGHDT and CDR2 YNNKEL (reference sequence). The CDR3 has 14 amino acids. CDR3 bases: TGTGCCAGCGGCGGGACTAGCGGATCCTACGAGCAGTACTTC. Protein: CASGGTSGSYEQYF.

The chain employs TRBV7-2 and TRBJ2-7; D remains ambiguous. The CDR3 extends over 14 amino acids. V lost 1 base and J 3 bases, leaving 10 bases between the germline ends. Germline V gives CDR1 SGHTA, CDR2 FQGNSA. CDR3 sequence (DNA): TGTGCCAGCAGCTTAGTAGAATCTCTCTACGAGCAGTACTTC. Its translation is CASSLVESLYEQYF.

The chain couples TRBV11-2 to TRBJ2-3; TRBD2 aligns across 7 bases. Germline CDR1 SGHAT, CDR2 FQNNGV. Unmatched junction bases numbered 9, after V lost 8 bases and J lost 4 bases. This CDR3 spans 14 amino acids. In nucleotides, the CDR3 is TGTGCCAGCGTGCGGGGGACCGTCCCAGATACGCAGTATTTT. As protein: CASVRGTVPDTQYF.

The chain carries TRBV29-1 and TRBJ2-7; D is undetermined. V lost 5 bases and J 2 bases, leaving 7 bases between the germline ends. The CDR3 spans 11 residues. CDR1 and CDR2 (germline): SQVTM, ANQGSEA. This CDR3 reads CSVLQTYEQYF. CDR3 DNA: TGCAGCGTTTTACAGACCTACGAGCAGTACTTC.

This clone was picked up one time. The V call is TRBV4-1, the J call TRBJ2-1; 7 nucleotides align to TRBD1. Germline V CDR1 and CDR2: MGHRA, YSYEKL. The ends lost 4 bases at V and 5 bases at J; junction bases unmatched: 8. The CDR3 length is 15 residues. This chain's CDR3 is CASSRETGRDNEQFF. In DNA form, the CDR3 reads TGCGCCAGCAGCCGAGAGACAGGGCGGGACAATGAGCAGTTCTTC.